This entry features one T cell receptor beta chain sequence. Its antigen is undetermined. TCR beta cDNA libraries included unique molecular identifiers. From the PCR reads, TCRdb called clonotypes with MiXCR, one entry per CDR3 protein. The sample has 650,000 to 900,000 distinct CDR3 sequences, around 46% seen once. Between the trimmed V and J ends, which lost 7 bases and 6 bases, there was a span of 19 bases. Germline V gives CDR1 SGHAT, CDR2 FQNNGV. The CDR3 length is 15 residues. The sample is drawn from a study of post-analysis software for immune sequencing data. The study's findings and limits: Relative to controls, patients had roughly five TRBV segments at higher frequency, with TRBV5-6, TRBV5-1 and TRBV20-1 among these.

The sequencing sample was made of blood. The origin of this receptor is a girl aged 5 to 17 with multiple sclerosis. The chain couples TRBV11-2 to TRBJ2-1, with D perhaps matching TRBD2 (7 bases). CDR3 sequence reads: CASTMGGHVANEQFF. CDR3 in DNA: TGTGCCAGCACCATGGGGGGGCATGTCGCCAATGAGCAGTTCTTC.